The present entry profiles one T cell receptor (beta chain) with its context. Per the germline V gene, CDR1 is LGHNA and CDR2 is YSLEER. Trimming cost V 0 bases and J 5 bases; bases outside gene matches: 9. This CDR3 contains 16 residues. This sample was included in a study of blood T cells in healthy people across ages. A J-beta primer mix and a sample-barcoded 5' primer were used in a second PCR of roughly 7 to 12 cycles. Each CDR3 protein is one row after TCRdb ran MiXCR on the 5' RACE reads. The table lists over a million distinct CDR3 sequences, about 45% of them singletons, with around 4% in the top ten.

Input material: blood. The chain uses TRBV4-3 and TRBJ2-7, with 8 bases lining up with TRBD2. This TCR derives from a young woman in good health. The CDR3 spells CASSQDGREALNEQYF. CDR3 bases: TGCGCCAGCAGCCAAGATGGGCGGGAGGCCCTAAACGAGCAGTACTTC.